The 5 T cell receptor beta chains listed next were all sequenced from one sample in a study of blood T cell repertoires in COVID-19 (TCRdb year 2020). Libraries came from the immunoSEQ multiplex PCR assay. What TCRdb holds here is the immuneACCESS table cut down to in-frame rearrangements. Part of the clones is not present; checked against another copy, under half of the missing clones reflect an unresolved V gene, and the others are unexplained. The sample table contains approximately 190,000 clones; only one count was recorded for approximately 82% of them. The top ten hold about 6.9% of the sample. What was sequenced was peripheral blood. The receptors come from a human donor with acute or convalescent COVID-19. The donor label of this sample is uncertain.

The chain's CDR3 is CASSDNRVQPQHF. The CDR3 region has the DNA TGTGCCAGCAGTGACAACAGGGTCCAGCCCCAGCATTTT. V gene TRBV6-1 combines with J gene TRBJ1-5, with a tentative D call TRBD1 (6 bases). V was clipped by 3 bases and J by 7 bases, with 10 bases between them. Germline CDR1 and CDR2: MNHNS and SASEGT. This CDR3 is built from 13 residues.

V usage is TRBV2 and J usage is TRBJ2-3, with D possibly being TRBD1 (5 bases). This CDR3 comprises 15 residues. Germline CDR1 reads SNHLY; CDR2 reads FYNNEI. V lost 4 bases and J lost 4, with 15 bases in between. The CDR3 spells CASSVTNLGPDTQYF. The CDR3 DNA follows: TGTGCCAGCAGTGTCACTAACCTGGGGCCAGATACGCAGTATTTT.

This clone was seen a single time. The V call is TRBV6-2 or TRBV6-3, the J call TRBJ2-7; 9 nucleotides match TRBD2. The trim removed 4 bases at V and 4 bases at J, leaving 5 bases unmatched. Germline V gene sequence: CDR1 MNHEY, CDR2 SVGEGT. CDR3 length: 14 amino acids. CDR3 DNA: TGTGCCAGCAGTTTTACTAGCGGGCAGTACGAGCAGTACTTC. Translating gives CASSFTSGQYEQYF.

This clone was seen just once. Here the CDR3 reads CASSSGTGETQYF. CDR3 DNA sequence: TGTGCCAGCAGCTCTGGGACAGGAGAGACCCAGTACTTC. The chain joins TRBV7-3 to TRBJ2-5, with 8 bases aligning to TRBD1. Germline V gives CDR1 SGHTA, CDR2 FQGTGA. The CDR3 loop spans 13 amino acids. V trimming: 4 bases; J trimming: 4 bases; junction bases outside the gene matches: 2. The full variable domain, completed using reference TRBV7-3 and TRBJ2-5, is GAGVSQTPSNKVTEKGKYVELRCDPISGHTALYWYRQSLGQGPEFLIYFQGTGAADDSGLPNDRFFAVRPEGSVSTLKIQRTERGDSAVYLCASSSGTGETQYFGPGTRLLVL.

The chain combines TRBV7-4 with TRBJ2-7, with D possibly matching TRBD2 (6 bases). The CDR3 consists of 17 residues. Trimming took 5 bases from V and 5 from J, leaving 25 bases between them. Germline-derived CDR1 and CDR2 are SGHVT and SQSDAQ. This chain's CDR3 is CASSRPPLSGDEDEQYF. CDR3 coding DNA: TGTGCCAGCAGCCGACCGCCCCTTTCGGGGGACGAGGACGAGCAGTACTTC.